One and the same sample provided the 10 T cell receptor beta chains below, sequenced in a study of blood T cell repertoires in COVID-19. The data were produced by immunoSEQ multiplex PCR, yet TCRdb's version contains in-frame clones alone and is incomplete. The sample lists approximately 150,000 clones; 65% to 90% were seen once. Sequences were obtained from peripheral blood. The origin of the receptors is a woman aged 50 to 60 in a cohort sampled during active or convalescent COVID-19.

The rearrangement joins TRBV3-1 (or the pseudogene TRBV3-2) to TRBJ2-3; TRBD2 matches 7 bases. Germline V gene sequence: CDR1 LGHDT, CDR2 YNNKEL (reference sequence). J lost 6 bases, V lost 3 bases, and 12 bases had no gene match. The CDR3 sequence is 16 residues long. CDR3 DNA sequence: TGTGCCAGCAGCCATCACCGACTAGCCGGGCCGGATACGCAGTATTTT. It is translated as CASSHHRLAGPDTQYF.

The gene calls are TRBV5-1 and TRBJ1-1; 10 bases are shared with TRBD1. The CDR3 sequence is 15 residues long. J was trimmed by 5 bases and V by 2 bases; bases with no gene match: 6. The V gene's germline CDR1 is SGHRS and CDR2 YFSETQ. The CDR3 nucleotides read TGCGCCAGCAGCTTAAGACAGGGGGCGAAGACTGAAGCTTTCTTT. Its translation: CASSLRQGAKTEAFF.

The chain uses TRBV6-2 or TRBV6-3 and TRBJ1-4; a weak D match, TRBD1 (5 bases). The CDR3 is made up of 15 amino acids. Germline CDR1 is MNHEY and CDR2 is SVGEGT. Trimming took off 5 bases at V and 6 bases at J, with 16 bases between the two ends. This CDR3 is CASSLLPGNHEKLFF. DNA for the CDR3: TGTGCCAGCAGTCTACTCCCAGGGAACCATGAAAAACTGTTTTTT.

This chain connects TRBV10-3 to TRBJ1-2, with 8 bases identical to TRBD1. The CDR3 contains 13 residues. V trimming: 6 bases; J trimming: 8 bases; junction bases outside the gene matches: 8. Germline CDR1 reads ENHRY; CDR2 reads SYGVKD. CDR3 DNA: TGTGCCATCAGGGAGGACAGGGAGCGGGGCTACACCTTC. Translating it yields CAIREDRERGYTF.

This chain connects TRBV19 to TRBJ1-1; 8 positions agree with TRBD1. CDR1 and CDR2 (germline): LNHDA, SQIVND (reference sequence). The CDR3 runs 13 residues. V lost 6 bases and J lost 4; bases outside the gene matches: 4. This chain's CDR3 is CASRTQGGTEAFF. The DNA for the CDR3 is TGTGCCAGTAGGACACAGGGGGGCACTGAAGCTTTCTTT.

The rearrangement links TRBV18 to TRBJ1-2, with D tentatively TRBD1 (6 bases). CDR3 length: 15 amino acids. The V gene lost 0 bases and the J gene lost 8 bases, with 16 bases spanning the gap. CDR1 KGHSH and CDR2 LQKENI come from the germline V gene. Here the CDR3 reads CASSPPARGAEGYTF. As DNA, the CDR3 is TGTGCCAGCTCACCACCGGCCCGGGGGGCTGAGGGCTACACCTTC.

The chain combines TRBV6-5 with TRBJ1-5; 9 nucleotides line up with TRBD1. The J segment lost 1 base and the V segment lost 6 bases, leaving 4 bases of the junction unmatched. The CDR3 runs 15 residues. Germline V lookup: CDR1 MNHEY, CDR2 SVGAGI. The CDR3 nucleotides read TGTGCCAGCAGGGACAGGGGACTAAGCAATCAGCCCCAGCATTTT. This translates into CASRDRGLSNQPQHF.

The V call is TRBV6-1, the J call TRBJ2-1; 9 bases are a match to TRBD2. Germline V gives CDR1 MNHNS, CDR2 SASEGT. With V trimmed by 3 bases and J by 2 bases, 5 bases remained unmatched. The CDR3 totals 16 residues. CDR3 bases: TGTGCCAGCAGTGACATAGCGGGGGCTACCTACAATGAGCAGTTCTTC. It is translated as CASSDIAGATYNEQFF.

The chain links TRBV27 to TRBJ1-4; D remains ambiguous. This CDR3 has 15 residues. The V and J ends lost 0 bases and 8 bases respectively, with 13 bases between them. Germline loops: CDR1 MNHEY, CDR2 SMNVEV (reference sequence). The CDR3 nucleotides are TGTGCCAGCAGTTTATCGGAGAGGAGAGGGGAAAAACTGTTTTTT. Its translation is CASSLSERRGEKLFF. Together with reference TRBV27 and TRBJ1-4, the CDR3 gives the full variable domain: EAQVTQNPRYLITVTGKKLTVTCSQNMNHEYMSWYRQDPGLGLRQIYYSMNVEVTDKGDVPEGYKVSRKEKRNFPLILESPSPNQTSLYFCASSLSERRGEKLFFGSGTQLSVL.

The J gene is TRBJ2-7, the V gene TRBV7-6, with D perhaps TRBD1 (5 bases). Germline lookup yields CDR1 SGHVS and CDR2 FNYEAQ. CDR3 length equals 13 residues. V was cut by 1 base and J by 4 bases, with 8 bases left in between. CDR3 protein: CASSLGTGYEQYF. The CDR3 nucleotides read TGTGCCAGCAGCTTAGGAACAGGATACGAGCAGTACTTC.